This T cell receptor beta chain came from a study of T cell repertoires in ileal Crohn's disease. Five hundred nanograms of biopsy DNA per sample underwent TCRB immunosequencing. Method: immunoSEQ multiplex PCR; TCRdb's copy keeps in-frame clones and lacks some. The data hold about 4,000 clones, with around 85% observed a single time. Germline-derived CDR1 and CDR2 are SGDLS and YYNGEE. The CDR3 has 11 amino acids. The V gene lost 4 bases and the J gene lost 3 bases, with 5 bases spanning the gap. Time point denoted: neoterminal ileum biopsy at postoperative endoscopy, about 6 months after surgery. This chain connects TRBV9 to TRBJ2-7, with TRBD1 as a possible D gene (5 bases). The sequence derives from an adult with Crohn's disease. Sequences were obtained from ileal tissue. CDR3 DNA sequence: TGTGCCAGCAGCCAGGGCTACGAGCAGTACTTC. As protein: CASSQGYEQYF.